Listed below are T cell receptor beta chains from one sample, sequenced in a study of vaccination and CD4 T cells after COVID-19. Each CDR3 protein is one row after TCRdb ran MiXCR on the PCR reads. The sample has 15,000 to 25,000 distinct CDR3 sequences, around 41% seen once. Antigens of these TCRs are unknown. Sequenced: cultured CD4+ T cells from blood. Source of these receptors: a human donor with COVID-19. CDR3s include the opening cysteine and the closing phenylalanine or tryptophan. D genes are given only for firm matches. Clone size is not always given. Where it is, it says once, few, many or a class for expanded clones.

>TRBJ2-3|TRBV11-1|few|.
CASSLYPPTDTQYF
TGTGCCAGCAGCTTATATCCCCCCACAGATACGCAGTATTTT
>TRBJ1-1|TRBV30|few|.
CAWSDREAFF
TGTGCCTGGAGTGACAGGGAAGCTTTCTTT
>TRBJ2-2|TRBV20-1|.|.
CSARAARGGNTGELFF
TGCAGTGCTAGAGCGGCCAGGGGGGGAAACACCGGGGAGCTGTTTTTT
>TRBJ2-1|TRBV28|.|.
CASSSPMTVTYNEQFF
TGTGCCAGCAGTTCGCCAATGACAGTAACCTACAATGAGCAGTTCTTC
>TRBJ1-6|TRBV12-3/TRBV12-4|.|TRBD1
CASSLGDRGRPLHF
TGTGCCAGCAGTTTAGGTGACAGGGGGAGACCCCTCCACTTT
>TRBJ2-4|TRBV19|.|TRBD1
CASSTQGTGNIQYF
TGTGCCAGTAGTACCCAGGGGACAGGGAACATTCAGTACTTC
>TRBJ1-1|TRBV2|few|.
CASRTAGENTEAFF
TGTGCCAGCAGGACCGCCGGGGAAAACACTGAAGCTTTCTTT
>TRBJ2-5|TRBV20-1|.|.
CSARDRTGIQETQYF
TGCAGTGCTAGAGACCGGACGGGTATTCAAGAGACCCAGTACTTC
>TRBJ1-5|TRBV20-1|few|.
CSARGKPGSNQPQHF
TGCAGTGCTAGAGGGAAGCCGGGTAGCAATCAGCCCCAGCATTTT
>TRBJ1-5|TRBV7-6|.|.
CASSPTTGQPQHF
TGTGCCAGCAGCCCCACAACGGGTCAGCCCCAGCATTTT
>TRBJ1-6|TRBV6-5|few|.
CASSYRAGGPLHF
TGTGCCAGCAGTTACCGTGCGGGTGGGCCCCTCCACTTT
>TRBJ2-1|TRBV6-1|.|.
CASRPHLVSSSYNEQFF
TGTGCCAGCAGGCCCCACCTGGTCTCGAGCTCCTACAATGAGCAGTTCTTC
>TRBJ2-1|TRBV11-2|.|.
CASSLLGGSRYNEQFF
TGTGCCAGCAGCTTGCTCGGCGGTAGTAGATACAATGAGCAGTTCTTC
>TRBJ1-5|TRBV6-1|.|TRBD1
CASGATGEVQPQHF
TGTGCCAGCGGTGCGACAGGGGAGGTGCAGCCCCAGCATTTT
>TRBJ1-2|TRBV20-1|.|TRBD1
CSASTGDYGYTF
TGCAGTGCTAGTACAGGGGACTATGGCTACACCTTC
>TRBJ1-2|TRBV27|.|TRBD1
CASSFQQGAGGYTF
TGTGCCAGCAGTTTTCAACAGGGGGCGGGGGGCTACACCTTC
>TRBJ1-2|TRBV5-5|few|.
CASSLQEGGYGYTF
TGTGCCAGCAGCTTGCAGGAAGGTGGCTATGGCTACACCTTC
>TRBJ1-1|TRBV27|few|.
CASRLRDEGEAFF
TGTGCCAGCAGGCTAAGGGATGAGGGTGAAGCTTTCTTT
>TRBJ2-2|TRBV20-1|.|.
CSANRLGRTGELFF
TGCAGTGCTAACAGGTTGGGACGCACCGGGGAGCTGTTTTTT
>TRBJ1-1|TRBV19|.|.
CASSLGRINTEAFF
TGTGCCAGTAGTTTAGGACGGATAAACACTGAAGCTTTCTTT
>TRBJ2-3|TRBV12-3/TRBV12-4|few|.
CASSLIAASTDTQYF
TGTGCCAGCAGTTTAATAGCGGCTAGCACAGATACGCAGTATTTT
>TRBJ2-7|TRBV24-1|few|TRBD1
CATSDTADWTGGDEQYF
TGTGCCACCAGTGATACCGCCGACTGGACAGGTGGGGACGAGCAGTACTTC
>TRBJ2-2|TRBV20-1|medium-sized|TRBD2
CSAKPGGAGELFF
TGCAGTGCTAAACCGGGAGGGGCCGGGGAGCTGTTTTTT
>TRBJ2-7|TRBV9|few|TRBD1
CASSAGQGAAEQYF
TGTGCCAGCAGCGCAGGACAGGGAGCGGCCGAGCAGTACTTC
>TRBJ1-5|TRBV6-5|.|.
CASSFDNLGNQPQHF
TGTGCCAGCAGTTTTGACAACCTTGGCAATCAGCCCCAGCATTTT
>TRBJ1-6|TRBV7-6|.|.
CASSLDRARNSPLHF
TGTGCCAGCAGCTTAGACAGGGCACGCAATTCACCCCTCCACTTT
>TRBJ1-2|TRBV6-1|.|TRBD1
CAIDRAMGYGYTF
TGTGCCATCGACAGGGCAATGGGCTATGGCTACACCTTC
>TRBJ1-1|TRBV18|few|.
CASSPRSGYTEAFF
TGTGCCAGCTCACCAAGAAGTGGGTACACTGAAGCTTTCTTT
>TRBJ1-5|TRBV2|.|.
CASSAGEMYQPQHF
TGTGCCAGCAGCGCAGGGGAGATGTATCAGCCCCAGCATTTT
>TRBJ2-3|TRBV7-6|.|TRBD1
CASSKRPGQNTDTQYF
TGTGCCAGCAGCAAACGGCCGGGACAGAACACAGATACGCAGTATTTT
>TRBJ1-2|TRBV5-1|.|TRBD1
CASSLYGTGDSRDGYTF
TGCGCCAGCAGCTTGTATGGGACAGGGGACTCGCGGGATGGCTACACCTTC
>TRBJ2-7|TRBV20-1|.|TRBD2
CSAPRRTSGVGEQYF
TGCAGTGCCCCGAGACGGACTAGCGGGGTCGGTGAGCAGTACTTC
>TRBJ2-5|TRBV7-9|.|.
CASSLIPRETQYF
TGTGCCAGCAGCTTAATCCCCAGGGAGACCCAGTACTTC
>TRBJ2-3|TRBV5-1|.|.
CASSPPELRTDTQYF
TGCGCCAGCAGCCCACCGGAGCTTCGCACAGATACGCAGTATTTT
>TRBJ1-2|TRBV12-3/TRBV12-4|few|.
CASTSGKEGYTF
TGTGCCAGTACCTCTGGGAAAGAGGGCTACACCTTC
>TRBJ1-1|TRBV29-1|.|TRBD1
CSVGRQGSGLNTEAFF
TGCAGCGTTGGGCGACAGGGGTCGGGTCTGAACACTGAAGCTTTCTTT
>TRBJ2-4|TRBV6-1|few|.
CASSENGLAKNIQYF
TGTGCCAGCAGTGAAAATGGGCTGGCCAAAAACATTCAGTACTTC
>TRBJ2-3|TRBV19|.|TRBD2
CASSIDSGGAASTQYF
TGTGCCAGTAGTATTGATAGCGGGGGGGCGGCCTCTACGCAGTATTTT
>TRBJ1-5|TRBV7-8|.|.
CATGPGRGNQPQHF
TGTGCCACCGGCCCAGGGAGGGGGAATCAGCCCCAGCATTTT
>TRBJ1-6|TRBV18|.|TRBD1
CASSFAGTDNSPLHF
TGTGCCAGCTCCTTCGCCGGGACAGATAATTCACCCCTCCACTTT